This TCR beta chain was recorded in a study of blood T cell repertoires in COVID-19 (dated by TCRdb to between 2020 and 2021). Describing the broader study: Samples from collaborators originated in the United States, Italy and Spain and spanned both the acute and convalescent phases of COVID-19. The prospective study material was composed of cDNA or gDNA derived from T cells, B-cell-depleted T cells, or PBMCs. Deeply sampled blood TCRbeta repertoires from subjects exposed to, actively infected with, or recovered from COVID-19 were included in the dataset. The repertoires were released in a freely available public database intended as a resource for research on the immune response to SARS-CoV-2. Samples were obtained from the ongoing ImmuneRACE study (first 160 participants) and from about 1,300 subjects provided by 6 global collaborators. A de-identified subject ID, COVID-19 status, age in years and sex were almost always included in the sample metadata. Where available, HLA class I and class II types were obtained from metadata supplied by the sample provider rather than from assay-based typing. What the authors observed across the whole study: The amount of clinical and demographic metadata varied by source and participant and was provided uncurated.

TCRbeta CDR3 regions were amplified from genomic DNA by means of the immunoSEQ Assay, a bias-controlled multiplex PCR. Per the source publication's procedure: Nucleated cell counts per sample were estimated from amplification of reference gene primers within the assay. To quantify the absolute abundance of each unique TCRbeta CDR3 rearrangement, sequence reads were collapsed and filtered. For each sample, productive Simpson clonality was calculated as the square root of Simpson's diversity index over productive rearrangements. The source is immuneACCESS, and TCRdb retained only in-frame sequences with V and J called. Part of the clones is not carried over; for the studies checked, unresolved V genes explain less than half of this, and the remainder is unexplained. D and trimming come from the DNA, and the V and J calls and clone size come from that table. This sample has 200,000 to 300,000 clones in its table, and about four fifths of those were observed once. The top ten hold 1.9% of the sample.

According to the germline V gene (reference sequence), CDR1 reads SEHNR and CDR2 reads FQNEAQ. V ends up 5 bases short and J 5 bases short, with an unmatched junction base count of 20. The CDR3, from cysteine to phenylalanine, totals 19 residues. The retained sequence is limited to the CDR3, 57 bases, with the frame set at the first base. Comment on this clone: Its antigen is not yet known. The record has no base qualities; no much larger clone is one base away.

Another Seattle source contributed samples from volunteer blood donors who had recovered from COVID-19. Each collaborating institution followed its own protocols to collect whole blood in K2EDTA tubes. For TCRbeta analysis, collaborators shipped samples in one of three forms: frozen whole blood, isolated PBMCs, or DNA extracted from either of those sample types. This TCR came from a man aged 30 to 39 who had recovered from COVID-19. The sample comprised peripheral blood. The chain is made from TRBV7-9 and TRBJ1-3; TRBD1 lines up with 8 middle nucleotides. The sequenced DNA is TGTGCCAGCAGCCTTCCAAAAAACCCCAGGGGGCCTTGGAGAAACACCATATATTTT. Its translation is CASSLPKNPRGPWRNTIYF.